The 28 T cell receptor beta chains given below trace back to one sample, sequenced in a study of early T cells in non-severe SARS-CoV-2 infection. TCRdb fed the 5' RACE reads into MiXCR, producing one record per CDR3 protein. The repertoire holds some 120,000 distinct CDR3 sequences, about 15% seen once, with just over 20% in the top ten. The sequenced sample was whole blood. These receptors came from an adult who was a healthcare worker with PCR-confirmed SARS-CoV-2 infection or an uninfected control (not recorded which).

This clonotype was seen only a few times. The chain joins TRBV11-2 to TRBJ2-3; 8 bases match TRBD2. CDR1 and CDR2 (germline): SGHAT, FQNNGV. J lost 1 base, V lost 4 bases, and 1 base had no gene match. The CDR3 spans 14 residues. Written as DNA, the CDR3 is TGTGCCAGCAGCTCGACTAGCGGCACAGATACGCAGTATTTT. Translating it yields CASSSTSGTDTQYF.

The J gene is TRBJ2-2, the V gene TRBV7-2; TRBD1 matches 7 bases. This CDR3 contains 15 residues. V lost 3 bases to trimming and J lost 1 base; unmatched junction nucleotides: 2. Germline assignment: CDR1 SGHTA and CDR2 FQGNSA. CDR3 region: CASSFTGVNTGELFF. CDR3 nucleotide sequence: TGTGCCAGCAGCTTCACAGGGGTGAACACCGGGGAGCTGTTTTTT.

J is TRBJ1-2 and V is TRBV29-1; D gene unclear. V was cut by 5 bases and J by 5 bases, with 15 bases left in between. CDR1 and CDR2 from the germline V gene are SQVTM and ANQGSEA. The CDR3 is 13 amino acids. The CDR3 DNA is TGCAGCGTTAGCGGCGGAGGAGTGTATGGCTACACCTTC. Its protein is CSVSGGGVYGYTF.

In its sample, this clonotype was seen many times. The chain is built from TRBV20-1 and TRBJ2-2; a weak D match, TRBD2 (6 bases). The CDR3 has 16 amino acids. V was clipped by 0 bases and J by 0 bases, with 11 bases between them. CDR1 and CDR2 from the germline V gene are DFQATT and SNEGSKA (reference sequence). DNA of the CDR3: TGCAGTGCTAGAGATGGGACTCGCTCGAACACCGGGGAGCTGTTTTTT. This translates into CSARDGTRSNTGELFF.

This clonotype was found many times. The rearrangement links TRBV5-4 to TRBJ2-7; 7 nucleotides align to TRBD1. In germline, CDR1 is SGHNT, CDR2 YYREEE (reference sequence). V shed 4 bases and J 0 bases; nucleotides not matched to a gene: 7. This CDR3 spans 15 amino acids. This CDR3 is CASSTGTVSSYEQYF. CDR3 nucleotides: TGTGCCAGCAGCACCGGGACAGTAAGCTCCTACGAGCAGTACTTC.

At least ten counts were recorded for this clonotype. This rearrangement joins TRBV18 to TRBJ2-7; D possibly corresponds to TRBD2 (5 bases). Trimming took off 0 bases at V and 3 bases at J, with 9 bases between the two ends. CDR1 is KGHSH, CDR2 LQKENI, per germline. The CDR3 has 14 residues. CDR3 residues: CASSPPEEGYEQYF. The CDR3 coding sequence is TGTGCCAGCTCACCACCTGAAGAGGGCTACGAGCAGTACTTC.

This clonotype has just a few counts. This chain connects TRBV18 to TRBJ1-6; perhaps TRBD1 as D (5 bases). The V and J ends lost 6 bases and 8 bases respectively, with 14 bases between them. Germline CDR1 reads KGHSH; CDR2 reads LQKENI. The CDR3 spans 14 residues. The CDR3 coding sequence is TGTGCCAGCTCTCAGGGAACAGGCGATTCACCCCTCCACTTT. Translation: CASSQGTGDSPLHF.

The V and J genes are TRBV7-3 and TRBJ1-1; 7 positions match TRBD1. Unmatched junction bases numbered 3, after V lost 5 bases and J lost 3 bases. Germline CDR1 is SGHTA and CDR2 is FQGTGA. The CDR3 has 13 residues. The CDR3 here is CASSKDRYTEAFF. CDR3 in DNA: TGTGCCAGCAGCAAGGACAGGTACACTGAAGCTTTCTTT.

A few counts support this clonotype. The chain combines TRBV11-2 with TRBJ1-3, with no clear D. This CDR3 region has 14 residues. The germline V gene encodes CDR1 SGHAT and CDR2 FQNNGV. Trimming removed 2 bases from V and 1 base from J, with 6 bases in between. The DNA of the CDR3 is TGTGCCAGCAGCTTAAAGGTTTCTGGAAACACCATATATTTT. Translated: CASSLKVSGNTIYF.

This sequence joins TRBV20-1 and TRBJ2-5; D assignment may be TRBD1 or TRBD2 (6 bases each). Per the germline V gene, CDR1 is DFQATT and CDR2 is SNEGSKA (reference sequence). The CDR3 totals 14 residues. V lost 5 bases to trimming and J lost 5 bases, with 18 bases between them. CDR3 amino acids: CSAEADRGQETQYF. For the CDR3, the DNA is TGCAGTGCTGAGGCCGACCGGGGGCAGGAGACCCAGTACTTC.

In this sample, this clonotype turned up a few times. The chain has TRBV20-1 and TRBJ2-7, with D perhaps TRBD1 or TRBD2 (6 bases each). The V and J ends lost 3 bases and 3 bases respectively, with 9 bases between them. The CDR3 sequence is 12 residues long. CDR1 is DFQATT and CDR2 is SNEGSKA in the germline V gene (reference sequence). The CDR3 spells CSASGGRYEQYF. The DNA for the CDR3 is TGCAGTGCTAGCGGGGGCCGCTACGAGCAGTACTTC.

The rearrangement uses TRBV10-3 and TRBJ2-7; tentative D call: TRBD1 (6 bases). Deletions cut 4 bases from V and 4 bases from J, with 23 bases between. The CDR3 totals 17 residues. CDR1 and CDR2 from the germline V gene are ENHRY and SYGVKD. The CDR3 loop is CAISGSTGYRDPYEQYF. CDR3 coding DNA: TGTGCCATCAGTGGGTCAACAGGGTACCGGGATCCGTACGAGCAGTACTTC.

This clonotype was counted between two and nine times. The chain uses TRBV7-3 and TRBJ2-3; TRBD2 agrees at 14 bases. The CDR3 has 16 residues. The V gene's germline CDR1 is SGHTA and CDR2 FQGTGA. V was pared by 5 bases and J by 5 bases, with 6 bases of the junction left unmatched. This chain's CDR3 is CASSPTSGGARDTQYF. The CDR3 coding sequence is TGTGCCAGCAGCCCGACTAGCGGGGGGGCAAGAGATACGCAGTATTTT. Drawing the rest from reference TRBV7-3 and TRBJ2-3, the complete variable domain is GAGVSQTPSNKVTEKGKYVELRCDPISGHTALYWYRQSLGQGPEFLIYFQGTGAADDSGLPNDRFFAVRPEGSVSTLKIQRTERGDSAVYLCASSPTSGGARDTQYFGPGTRLTVL.

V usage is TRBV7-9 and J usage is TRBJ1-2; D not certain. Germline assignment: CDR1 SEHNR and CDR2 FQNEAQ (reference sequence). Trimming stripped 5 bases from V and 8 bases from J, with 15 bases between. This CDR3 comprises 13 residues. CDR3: CASSPKGVNGYTF. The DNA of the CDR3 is TGTGCCAGCAGCCCCAAAGGCGTAAACGGCTACACCTTC. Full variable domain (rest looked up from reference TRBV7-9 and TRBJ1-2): DTGVSQNPRHKITKRGQNVTFRCDPISEHNRLYWYRQTLGQGPEFLTYFQNEAQLEKSRLLSDRFSAERPKGSFSTLEIQRTEQGDSAMYLCASSPKGVNGYTFGSGTRLTVV.

The CDR3 sequence is CASSEGQGKSQPQHF. The CDR3 DNA reads as TGTGCCAGCAGCGAGGGACAGGGTAAAAGTCAGCCCCAGCATTTT. The J gene is TRBJ1-5, the V gene TRBV7-8; 9 bases align to TRBD1. Germline V gives CDR1 SGHVS, CDR2 FQNEAQ. The trim removed 5 bases at V and 6 bases at J, leaving 8 bases unmatched. CDR3 length: 15 amino acids.

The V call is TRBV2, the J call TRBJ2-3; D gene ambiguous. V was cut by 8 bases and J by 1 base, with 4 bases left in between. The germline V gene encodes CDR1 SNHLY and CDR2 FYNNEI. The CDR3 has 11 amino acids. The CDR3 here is CASARTDTQYF. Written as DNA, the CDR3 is TGTGCCAGCGCCCGCACAGATACGCAGTATTTT.

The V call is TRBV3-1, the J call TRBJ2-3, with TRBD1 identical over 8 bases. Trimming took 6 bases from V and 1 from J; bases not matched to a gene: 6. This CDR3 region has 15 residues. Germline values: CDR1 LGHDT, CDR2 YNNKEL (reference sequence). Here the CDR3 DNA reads TGTGCCAGCAGTTTGGGACAGGCCCGCACAGATACGCAGTATTTT. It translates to CASSLGQARTDTQYF.

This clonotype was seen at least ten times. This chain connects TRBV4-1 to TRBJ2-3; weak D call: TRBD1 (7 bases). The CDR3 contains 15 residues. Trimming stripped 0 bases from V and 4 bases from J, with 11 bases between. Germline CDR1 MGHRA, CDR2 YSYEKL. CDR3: CASSQDGGGADTQYF. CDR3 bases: TGCGCCAGCAGCCAAGATGGAGGGGGCGCAGATACGCAGTATTTT.

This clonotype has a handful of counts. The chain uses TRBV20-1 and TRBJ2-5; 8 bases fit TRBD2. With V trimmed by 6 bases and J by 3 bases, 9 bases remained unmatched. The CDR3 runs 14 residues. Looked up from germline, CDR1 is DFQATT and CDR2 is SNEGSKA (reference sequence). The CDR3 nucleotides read TGCAGTGCACCCCCCGGGGGGGCCGAAGAGACCCAGTACTTC. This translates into CSAPPGGAEETQYF.

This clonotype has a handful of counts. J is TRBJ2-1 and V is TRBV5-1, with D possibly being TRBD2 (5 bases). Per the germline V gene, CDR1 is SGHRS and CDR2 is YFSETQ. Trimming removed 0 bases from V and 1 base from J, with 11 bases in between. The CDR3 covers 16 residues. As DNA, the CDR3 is TGCGCCAGCAGCTTGGTACTAGTAAGGTCCTACAATGAGCAGTTCTTC. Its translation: CASSLVLVRSYNEQFF.

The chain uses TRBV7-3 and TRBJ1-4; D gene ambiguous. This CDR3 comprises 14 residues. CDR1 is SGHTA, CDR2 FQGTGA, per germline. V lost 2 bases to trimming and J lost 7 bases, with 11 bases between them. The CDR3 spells CASSLLVFGEKLFF. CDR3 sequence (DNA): TGTGCCAGCAGCTTATTGGTATTCGGTGAAAAACTGTTTTTT.

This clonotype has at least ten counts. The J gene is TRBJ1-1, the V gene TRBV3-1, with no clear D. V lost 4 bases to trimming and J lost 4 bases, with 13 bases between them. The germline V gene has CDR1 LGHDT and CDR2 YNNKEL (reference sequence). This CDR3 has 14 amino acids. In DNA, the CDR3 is TGTGCCAGCAGCCCAGCCCATCAGGCCACTGAAGCTTTCTTT. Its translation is CASSPAHQATEAFF.

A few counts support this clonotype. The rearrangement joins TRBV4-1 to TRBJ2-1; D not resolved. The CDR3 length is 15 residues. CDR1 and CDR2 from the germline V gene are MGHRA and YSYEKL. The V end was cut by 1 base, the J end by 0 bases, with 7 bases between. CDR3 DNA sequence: TGCGCCAGCAGCCAAGGCCAGAGCTCCTACAATGAGCAGTTCTTC. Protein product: CASSQGQSSYNEQFF.

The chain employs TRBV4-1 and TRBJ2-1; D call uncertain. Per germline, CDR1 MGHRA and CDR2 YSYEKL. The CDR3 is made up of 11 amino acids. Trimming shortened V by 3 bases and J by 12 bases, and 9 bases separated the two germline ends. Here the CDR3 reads CASSHPGVQFF. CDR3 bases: TGCGCCAGCAGCCACCCCGGCGTGCAGTTCTTC.

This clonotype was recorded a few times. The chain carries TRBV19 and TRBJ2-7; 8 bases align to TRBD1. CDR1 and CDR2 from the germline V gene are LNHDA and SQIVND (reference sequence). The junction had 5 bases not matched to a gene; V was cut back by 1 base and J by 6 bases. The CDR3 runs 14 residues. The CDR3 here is CASSIGTGPGEQYF. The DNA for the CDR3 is TGTGCCAGTAGTATAGGGACAGGGCCGGGCGAGCAGTACTTC.

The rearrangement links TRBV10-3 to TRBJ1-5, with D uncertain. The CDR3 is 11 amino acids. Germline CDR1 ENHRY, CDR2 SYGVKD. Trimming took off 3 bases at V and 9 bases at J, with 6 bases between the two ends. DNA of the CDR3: TGTGCCATCAGTGATTCTGGGCCCCAGCATTTT. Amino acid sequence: CAISDSGPQHF.

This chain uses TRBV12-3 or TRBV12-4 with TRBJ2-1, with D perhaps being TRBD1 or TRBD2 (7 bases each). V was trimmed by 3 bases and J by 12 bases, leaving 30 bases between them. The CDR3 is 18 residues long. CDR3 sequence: CASSFGSTGRVSNVRQFF. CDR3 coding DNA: TGTGCCAGCAGTTTTGGGTCGACAGGGAGGGTATCAAATGTGAGGCAGTTCTTC.

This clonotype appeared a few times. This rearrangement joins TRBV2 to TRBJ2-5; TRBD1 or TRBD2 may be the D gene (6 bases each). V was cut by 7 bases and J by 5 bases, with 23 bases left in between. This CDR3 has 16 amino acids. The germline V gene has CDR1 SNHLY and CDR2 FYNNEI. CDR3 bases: TGTGCCAGCAAGCCCCCTCCCGGGGGCCCAGGGGAGACCCAGTACTTC. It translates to CASKPPPGGPGETQYF.